This entry describes one TCR beta chain. Its antigen remains unidentified. This sample was taken from a study of identical twins' blood T cells. Trimming took 7 bases from V and 3 from J, leaving 13 bases between them. Germline values: CDR1 ENHRY, CDR2 SYGVKD. This CDR3 has 13 residues. Via MiXCR, TCRdb re-called the 5' RACE reads, giving one row per CDR3 protein. The profile shows hundreds of thousands of distinct CDR3 sequences, roughly 31% of them singletons. Study-wide results and caveats: Out-of-frame TCRbeta clonotypes reportedly had markedly more similar V usage in twins than unrelated donors.

Sequencing input: PBMCs. The receptor was derived from a woman aged 18-49 years in good health. This sequence joins TRBV10-3 and TRBJ2-7; TRBD2 is a possible D gene (6 bases). The CDR3 sequence: CAITTGANYEQYF. The DNA of the CDR3 is TGTGCCATCACGACGGGAGCAAACTACGAGCAGTACTTC.